Sequencing of this T cell receptor beta chain was carried out in a study of response to subunit inactivated influenza vaccine. Study conclusions and caveats: The study's authors posited that every seasonal influenza vaccination enlists few new T cells.

TCRdb processed the RT-PCR reads anew with MiXCR; each CDR3 protein has one entry. The profile shows 600,000 to 700,000 distinct CDR3 sequences, approximately 15% of them singletons. As concerns this clonotype: Its antigen is not identified.

This TCR derives from a man between 50 and 59 years old who received an inactivated influenza vaccine. The input for sequencing was PBMCs from blood, taken roughly 2 weeks before vaccination.

CDR3 loop: CASSQIPGWDQETQYF. CDR3 in DNA: TGCGCCAGCAGCCAAATACCGGGATGGGACCAAGAGACCCAGTACTTC. J is TRBJ2-5 and V is TRBV4-1; D possibly corresponds to TRBD2 (5 bases). Germline V gene lookup returns CDR1 MGHRA and CDR2 YSYEKL. This CDR3 has 16 residues. V was trimmed by 2 bases and J by 0 bases, leaving 13 bases between them.